Listed below are T cell receptor beta chains from one sample, sequenced in a study of blood T cell repertoires in COVID-19. Sequenced by immunoSEQ multiplex PCR; TCRdb stores in-frame clones only, minus some. The sample lists hundreds of thousands of clones; about four fifths were seen once. Sample: peripheral blood. Receptors originate from a woman aged 80 or over with acute or convalescent COVID-19. Both conserved end residues are part of each CDR3. A D gene is named only where the DNA matches it firmly. A row's size may be missing; if present it is once, few, many or a size class.

V,size,length,J,D,DNA,CDR3
TRBV6-5,.,15,TRBJ2-3,TRBD2,TGTGCCAGCACGGTGAGCGGGGGGGATGCAGATACGCAGTATTTT,CASTVSGGDADTQYF
TRBV4-2,.,18,TRBJ2-5,TRBD2,TGTGCCAGCAGCCAAGAGTGGACAGCGGGGGGCCTACAAGAGACCCAGTACTTC,CASSQEWTAGGLQETQYF
TRBV2,.,13,TRBJ2-7,.,TGTGCCAGCATAAGCGGAACACCATACGAGCAGTACTTC,CASISGTPYEQYF
TRBV7-9,.,15,TRBJ1-2,.,TGTGCCAGCAGCTTAGGGAGGGCAGCTAACTATGGCTACACCTTC,CASSLGRAANYGYTF
TRBV7-9,.,18,TRBJ2-1,.,TGTGCCAGCAGCTTAGCGTGGTCGCCAGACGGGGCCTACAATGAGCAGTTCTTC,CASSLAWSPDGAYNEQFF
TRBV30,.,14,TRBJ2-1,TRBD2,TGTGCCTGGAGGGGACTAGCGGAATACAATGAGCAGTTCTTC,CAWRGLAEYNEQFF
TRBV5-6,.,19,TRBJ1-2,TRBD1,TGTGCCAGCAGCTCTGTCCCGGGACAGGGGTTCTTAGCTAACTATGGCTACACCTTC,CASSSVPGQGFLANYGYTF
TRBV18,.,14,TRBJ2-2,TRBD1,TGTGCCAGCTCGCCGGGACAGGGCACCGGGGAGCTGTTTTTT,CASSPGQGTGELFF
TRBV9,.,15,TRBJ2-5,.,TGTGCCAGCAGCCTCCGGCCGGGGGATAGGGAGACCCAGTACTTC,CASSLRPGDRETQYF
TRBV13,.,13,TRBJ1-2,.,TGTGCCAGCAGCTTATTCTCCCGGGATGGCTACACCTTC,CASSLFSRDGYTF
TRBV6-1,.,16,TRBJ2-3,.,TGTGCCAGCAGTGAAATTATGGGGGGAAGCACAGATACGCAGTATTTT,CASSEIMGGSTDTQYF
TRBV24-1,few,14,TRBJ1-4,.,TGTGCCACCAGTGCGGGCAGGGGTAATGAAAAACTGTTTTTT,CATSAGRGNEKLFF
TRBV20-1,.,15,TRBJ2-5,TRBD1,TGCAGTGCTAGTTTAATGAGGGGGCAGGGAGAGACCCAGTACTTC,CSASLMRGQGETQYF
TRBV5-1,.,15,TRBJ2-7,TRBD1,TGCGCCAGCAGCTTGGCCGGTGACAGGGGGGATGAGCAGTACTTC,CASSLAGDRGDEQYF
TRBV7-3,.,14,TRBJ2-6,.,TGTGCCAGCAGTCCAAACTCTGGGGCCAACGTCCTGACTTTC,CASSPNSGANVLTF
TRBV28,once,12,TRBJ1-2,.,TGTGCCAGCACCCGGTGGGGAGGGGGCTACACCTTC,CASTRWGGGYTF
TRBV7-2,.,17,TRBJ1-6,.,TGTGCCACCCAGAGCGATGGCGCTTTCCCCTATAATTCACCCCTCCACTTT,CATQSDGAFPYNSPLHF
TRBV12-3/TRBV12-4,.,12,TRBJ1-5,.,TGTGCCAGCAGTTTTTCGTATCAGCCCCAGCATTTT,CASSFSYQPQHF
TRBV28,.,15,TRBJ1-5,.,TGTGCCAGCAGTGCGGAAGCTCGGGGCAATCAGCCCCAGCATTTT,CASSAEARGNQPQHF
TRBV7-9,.,14,TRBJ1-2,.,TGTGCCAGCAGCTTAGCAGGCCGGGTGGATGGCTACACCTTC,CASSLAGRVDGYTF
TRBV5-1,.,15,TRBJ1-3,TRBD1,TGCGCCAGCAGCCCAACAGGGGGCTCTGGAAACACCATATATTTT,CASSPTGGSGNTIYF
TRBV30,.,14,TRBJ1-1,.,TGTGCCTATAAGATCGGGACATCGAACACTGAAGCTTTCTTT,CAYKIGTSNTEAFF
TRBV18,once,14,TRBJ1-1,TRBD1,TGTGCCAGCTCACCCACAGGGGACAACACTGAAGCTTTCTTT,CASSPTGDNTEAFF
TRBV5-1,.,15,TRBJ2-5,TRBD1,TGCGCCAGCAGCCCGGGGACAGGGGGCATAGAGACCCAGTACTTC,CASSPGTGGIETQYF
TRBV5-1,.,18,TRBJ1-6,.,TGCGCCAGCAGCTACGCTGACAGCCTGAGCTCCTATAATTCACCCCTCCACTTT,CASSYADSLSSYNSPLHF
TRBV7-2,.,17,TRBJ2-6,.,TGTGCCAGCAGCTTGGGGGCAGGGATCGGTGGGGCCAACGTCCTGACTTTC,CASSLGAGIGGANVLTF
TRBV9,.,16,TRBJ2-1,.,TGTGCCAGCAGCGTAGCACCCGGTGACTCCTACAATGAGCAGTTCTTC,CASSVAPGDSYNEQFF
TRBV11-3,.,15,TRBJ2-1,.,TGTGCCAGCAGCTTAAGTCTGACAGAGTCCAATGAGCAGTTCTTC,CASSLSLTESNEQFF
TRBV24-1,.,16,TRBJ2-7,TRBD2,TGTGCCACCAGTGACAAGGGGACTAGCGGACTCTACGAGCAGTACTTC,CATSDKGTSGLYEQYF
TRBV5-1,.,14,TRBJ1-1,TRBD1,TGCGCCAGCAGCTCCCAGGGGGCGGGGGCTGAAGCTTTCTTT,CASSSQGAGAEAFF
TRBV5-1,.,18,TRBJ1-1,.,TGCGCCAGCAGCTTGGTAGGTATGACAGCCGGGTGGAACACTGAAGCTTTCTTT,CASSLVGMTAGWNTEAFF
TRBV7-8,.,16,TRBJ2-7,TRBD2,TGTGCCAGCAGCTCCCTTCCGGGACTAGCTAGTGACGAGCAGTACTTC,CASSSLPGLASDEQYF
TRBV7-9,.,14,TRBJ1-2,TRBD1,TGTGCCAGCAGCGCGGGACAGGGACCCTATGGCTACACCTTC,CASSAGQGPYGYTF
TRBV7-3,.,15,TRBJ2-3,TRBD1,TGTGCCAGCAGCCCACAGGGGCCTAGCACAGATACGCAGTATTTT,CASSPQGPSTDTQYF